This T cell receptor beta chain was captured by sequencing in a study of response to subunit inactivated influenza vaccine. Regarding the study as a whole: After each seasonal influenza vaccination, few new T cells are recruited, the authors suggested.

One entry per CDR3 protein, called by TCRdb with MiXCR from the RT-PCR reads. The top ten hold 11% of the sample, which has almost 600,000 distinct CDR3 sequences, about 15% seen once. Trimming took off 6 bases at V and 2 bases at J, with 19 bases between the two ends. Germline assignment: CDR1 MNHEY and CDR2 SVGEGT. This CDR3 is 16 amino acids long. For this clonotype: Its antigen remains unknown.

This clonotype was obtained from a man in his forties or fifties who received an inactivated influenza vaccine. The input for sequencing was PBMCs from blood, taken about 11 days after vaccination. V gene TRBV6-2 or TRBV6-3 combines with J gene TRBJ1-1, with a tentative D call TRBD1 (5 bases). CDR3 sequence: CASSTGWGSGNTEAFF. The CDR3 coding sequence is TGTGCCAGCAGCACGGGGTGGGGCAGCGGAAACACTGAAGCTTTCTTT.